These 5 T cell receptor beta chains originate from one sample sequenced in a study of post-analysis software for immune sequencing data. Study-wide points: The five TRBV segments detected at higher frequency in patients than in controls included TRBV5-6, TRBV5-1 and TRBV20-1.

The TCR beta cDNA libraries carried unique molecular identifiers. TCRdb re-called the PCR reads through MiXCR, storing one row per CDR3 protein. The sample contains approximately 690,000 distinct CDR3 sequences, about 60% of which appear only once. Their target antigens are unknown. The sequencing input was blood. These receptors were taken from a girl aged 2-10 years with multiple sclerosis.

The count of this clonotype is one. The chain employs TRBV2 and TRBJ1-1; D not certain. This CDR3 spans 17 amino acids. Germline CDR1 is SNHLY and CDR2 is FYNNEI. V shed 8 bases and J shed 4 bases, with 26 bases lying between them. The CDR3 DNA reads TGTGCCAGCTTTTCCCCTCGGGATCAGCCTTTCGGCACTGAAGCTTTCTTT. It is translated as CASFSPRDQPFGTEAFF.

This clonotype appeared a few times. This chain joins TRBV6-5 and TRBJ1-6; the D gene is possibly TRBD1 (5 bases). V lost 2 bases and J lost 8, with 10 bases in between. This CDR3 has 14 residues. In germline, CDR1 is MNHEY, CDR2 SVGAGI. CDR3 nucleotides: TGTGCCAGCAGTTACCGGCAGGGTGATTCACCCCTCCACTTT. This encodes CASSYRQGDSPLHF.

This clonotype appeared once. The J gene is TRBJ2-1, the V gene TRBV29-1; the match to TRBD2 covers 7 bases. Trimming removed 4 bases from V and 7 bases from J; junction bases left unmatched: 1. Per the germline V gene, CDR1 is SQVTM and CDR2 is ANQGSEA. This CDR3 has 11 residues. Here the CDR3 reads CSVGLANEQFF. The CDR3 DNA follows: TGCAGCGTTGGACTAGCAAATGAGCAGTTCTTC.

This clonotype has more than one count but fewer than ten. CDR3 DNA: TGTGCCAGCAGCCAAGGGCCAGGGGTAGGAAAAAATGAGCAGTTCTTC. As protein: CASSQGPGVGKNEQFF. The chain carries TRBV3-1 and TRBJ2-1; perhaps TRBD1 as D (6 bases). Deletions cut 1 base from V and 7 bases from J, with 17 bases between. Looked up from germline, CDR1 is LGHDT and CDR2 is YNNKEL (reference sequence). The CDR3 covers 16 residues.

The genes are TRBV7-9 and TRBJ2-2; 9 bases map to TRBD2. The V gene's germline CDR1 is SEHNR and CDR2 FQNEAQ (reference sequence). The V gene end was trimmed by 3 bases and the J gene end by 8 bases; junction bases not matched to a gene: 10. The CDR3 spans 16 residues. CDR3 coding DNA: TGTGCCAGCAGCTTCGGTGCTAGCGGGGCCGCTGGGGAGCTGTTTTTT. This translates into CASSFGASGAAGELFF.